These 24 T cell receptor beta chains came from one sample sequenced in a study of cytomegalovirus exposure and HLA in healthy donors. This table comes from immunoSEQ multiplex PCR, and its TCRdb copy is limited to in-frame clones, with some not included. In the table there are about 140,000 clones, about 94% of which are singletons. The sequenced material came from PBMCs. Receptors were obtained from a man aged 18 to 30 in good health and CMV-seropositive.

The genes are TRBV5-4 and TRBJ1-2, with D tentatively TRBD1 (5 bases). The germline CDR1 and CDR2 sequences are SGHNT and YYREEE (reference sequence). The CDR3 covers 15 residues. V was trimmed by 0 bases and J by 8 bases, leaving 17 bases between them. The CDR3: CASSLATGGSSGYTF. The CDR3 DNA sequence: TGTGCCAGCAGCTTGGCCACGGGGGGGTCCTCGGGCTACACCTTC. Full variable domain (rest looked up from reference TRBV5-4 and TRBJ1-2): ETGVTQSPTHLIKTRGQQVTLRCSSQSGHNTVSWYQQALGQGPQFIFQYYREEENGRGNFPPRFSGLQFPNYSSELNVNALELDDSALYLCASSLATGGSSGYTFGSGTRLTVV.

The chain couples TRBV19 to TRBJ2-3; 9 nucleotides line up with TRBD1. Germline V gene data show CDR1 as LNHDA and CDR2 as SQIVND (reference sequence). V dropped 5 bases and J dropped 4; count of bases not matched to a gene: 7. The CDR3 totals 15 residues. CDR3 region: CASSLDRGASDTQYF. The CDR3 DNA follows: TGTGCCAGTAGTCTCGACAGGGGGGCCTCAGATACGCAGTATTTT. Full variable domain (outside the CDR3, taken from reference TRBV19 and TRBJ2-3): DGGITQSPKYLFRKEGQNVTLSCEQNLNHDAMYWYRQDPGQGLRLIYYSQIVNDFQKGDIAEGYSVSREKKESFPLTVTSAQKNPTAFYLCASSLDRGASDTQYFGPGTRLTVL.

The rearrangement links TRBV6-1 to TRBJ2-7; 10 nucleotides agree with TRBD2. Germline assignment: CDR1 MNHNS and CDR2 SASEGT. The CDR3 loop spans 15 amino acids. The V gene end was trimmed by 4 bases and the J gene end by 7 bases; junction bases not matched to a gene: 10. The CDR3 loop is CASSGRTSGLREQYF. CDR3 DNA sequence: TGTGCCAGCAGTGGTCGGACTAGCGGTCTCCGGGAGCAGTACTTC.

Written as DNA, the CDR3 is TGTGCCAGCATGGAGGGAGCTTTCTTT. This gives the protein CASMEGAFF. The chain joins TRBV6-5 to TRBJ1-1; no clear D. This CDR3 comprises 9 residues. Germline assignment: CDR1 MNHEY and CDR2 SVGAGI. Trimming removed 7 bases from V and 10 bases from J, with 7 bases in between.

This rearrangement joins TRBV9 to TRBJ2-1, with 13 bases aligning to TRBD2. J was trimmed by 7 bases and V by 3 bases; bases with no gene match: 4. This CDR3 is 15 amino acids long. Looked up from germline, CDR1 is SGDLS and CDR2 is YYNGEE. This CDR3 reads CASSGTSGSWNEQFF. The CDR3 nucleotides read TGTGCCAGCAGCGGGACTAGCGGGAGCTGGAATGAGCAGTTCTTC.

The rearrangement uses TRBV6-5 and TRBJ2-7, with D possibly TRBD1 on 6 matching bases. Germline-derived CDR1 and CDR2 are MNHEY and SVGAGI. The germline V and J ends were trimmed by 5 bases and 6 bases, with 11 bases remaining between them. This CDR3 has 12 amino acids. The CDR3 DNA sequence: TGTGCCAGCAGTCCGACAGGCGGCGAGCAGTACTTC. It yields the protein CASSPTGGEQYF.

The V call is TRBV18, the J call TRBJ2-7; no clear D. CDR1 KGHSH and CDR2 LQKENI come from the germline V gene. The CDR3 is 15 residues long. V dropped 0 bases and J dropped 0 bases, with 9 bases sitting between them. The CDR3 coding sequence is TGTGCCAGCTCACCACCGGTGGCCAGCTCCTACGAGCAGTACTTC. Its protein product is CASSPPVASSYEQYF.

The chain uses TRBV2 and TRBJ2-7; 7 bases are shared with TRBD2. J gave up 0 bases and V 10 bases, and 12 bases lay outside the gene matches. The germline V gene encodes CDR1 SNHLY and CDR2 FYNNEI. The CDR3 consists of 15 residues. The CDR3 nucleotides read TGTGCCACTGTAAACCCTAGCGGTAGCTCCTACGAGCAGTACTTC. It is translated as CATVNPSGSSYEQYF.

This chain links TRBV5-4 with TRBJ1-6; D is perhaps TRBD1 (5 bases). CDR3 size: 16 residues. The germline V and J ends were trimmed by 0 bases and 4 bases, with 11 bases remaining between them. Germline V gene data show CDR1 as SGHNT and CDR2 as YYREEE (reference sequence). CDR3 nucleotide sequence: TGTGCCAGCAGCTTGGGGGCAGGGCGATATAATTCACCCCTCCACTTT. This sequence encodes CASSLGAGRYNSPLHF.

This sequence joins TRBV5-1 and TRBJ2-7; tentatively, D is TRBD1 (5 bases). The germline V gene has CDR1 SGHRS and CDR2 YFSETQ. This CDR3 is 14 amino acids long. Trimming removed 5 bases from V and 1 base from J, with 13 bases in between. The CDR3 nucleotides read TGCGCCAGCAGACGAAGAGACAGATCCTACGAGCAGTACTTC. Its protein product is CASRRRDRSYEQYF.

The chain joins TRBV2 to TRBJ2-1, with no clear D. This CDR3 is 14 amino acids long. CDR1 SNHLY and CDR2 FYNNEI come from the germline V gene. V lost 2 bases to trimming and J lost 9 bases, with 14 bases between them. DNA for the CDR3: TGTGCCAGCAGTGAATCATTGGGCACCAGTGAGCAGTTCTTC. Protein sequence: CASSESLGTSEQFF.

The chain employs TRBV7-3 and TRBJ1-6; TRBD1 matches 9 bases. Germline V CDR1 and CDR2: SGHTA, FQGTGA. This CDR3 has 15 amino acids. V gave up 0 bases and J gave up 10 bases; unmatched junction bases: 4. The CDR3 protein is CASSLTGQGRSPLHF. CDR3 DNA: TGTGCCAGCAGCTTAACGGGACAGGGAAGGTCACCCCTCCACTTT. The full variable domain, rest sourced from reference TRBV7-3 and TRBJ1-6, is GAGVSQTPSNKVTEKGKYVELRCDPISGHTALYWYRQSLGQGPEFLIYFQGTGAADDSGLPNDRFFAVRPEGSVSTLKIQRTERGDSAVYLCASSLTGQGRSPLHFGNGTRLTVT.

The gene calls are TRBV7-9 and TRBJ1-6; unclear D gene. The germline V gene has CDR1 SEHNR and CDR2 FQNEAQ (reference sequence). The CDR3 totals 16 residues. V gave up 1 base and J gave up 2 bases, with 9 bases separating them. The CDR3: CASSLGGGTYNSPLHF. As DNA, the CDR3 is TGTGCCAGCAGCTTAGGGGGAGGTACCTATAATTCACCCCTCCACTTT.

The chain employs TRBV5-8 and TRBJ1-2; no firm D call. Trimming removed 4 bases from V and 2 bases from J, with 12 bases in between. CDR1 SGHTS and CDR2 YDEGEE come from the germline V gene. This CDR3 is built from 14 residues. The CDR3 DNA follows: TGTGCCAGCAGCCACCCCCACAGAAACTATGGCTACACCTTC. Amino acids: CASSHPHRNYGYTF.

The chain employs TRBV7-9 and TRBJ1-1; weak D call: TRBD1 (5 bases). In germline, CDR1 is SEHNR, CDR2 FQNEAQ (reference sequence). The CDR3 has 14 amino acids. Between the trimmed V and J ends, which lost 5 bases and 0 bases, there was a span of 10 bases. This CDR3 reads CASSRSGVNTEAFF. CDR3 DNA sequence: TGTGCCAGCAGCCGGTCGGGGGTGAACACTGAAGCTTTCTTT.

The chain links TRBV5-4 to TRBJ2-3; D not certain. V shed 1 base and J shed 2 bases, with 8 bases lying between them. CDR1 and CDR2 from the germline V gene are SGHNT and YYREEE (reference sequence). This CDR3 has 14 residues. CDR3 sequence: CASSLSIYTDTQYF. For the CDR3, the DNA is TGTGCCAGCAGCTTGTCCATCTACACAGATACGCAGTATTTT. Based on the CDR3 plus reference TRBV5-4 and TRBJ2-3, the full variable domain is ETGVTQSPTHLIKTRGQQVTLRCSSQSGHNTVSWYQQALGQGPQFIFQYYREEENGRGNFPPRFSGLQFPNYSSELNVNALELDDSALYLCASSLSIYTDTQYFGPGTRLTVL.

The chain recombines TRBV28 with TRBJ1-5; D is unresolved. Trimming removed 3 bases at V and 7 bases at J, with 10 bases between. Germline assignment: CDR1 MDHEN and CDR2 SYDVKM. The CDR3 totals 13 residues. This CDR3 reads CASSLEMSQPQHF. DNA of the CDR3: TGTGCCAGCAGTTTGGAGATGTCCCAGCCCCAGCATTTT.

The chain carries TRBV11-2 and TRBJ1-6, with D uncertain. The CDR3 totals 13 residues. Deletions cut 5 bases from V and 7 bases from J, with 9 bases between. From germline, CDR1 is SGHAT and CDR2 FQNNGV. This chain's CDR3 is CASSQTGNSPLHF. The CDR3, as DNA: TGTGCCAGCAGCCAAACGGGGAATTCACCCCTCCACTTT.

V and J are TRBV11-2 and TRBJ2-7; 7 nucleotides align to TRBD2. Germline loops: CDR1 SGHAT, CDR2 FQNNGV. V dropped 0 bases and J dropped 6; count of bases not matched to a gene: 8. The CDR3 totals 15 residues. CDR3 region: CASSLEWRETGEQYF. The CDR3 DNA is TGTGCCAGCAGCTTAGAATGGCGGGAGACCGGCGAGCAGTACTTC.

The chain is built from TRBV6-6 and TRBJ2-1; 8 bases are a match to TRBD2. CDR1 MNHNY and CDR2 SVGAGI come from the germline V gene (reference sequence). V lost 3 bases and J lost 8; bases outside the gene matches: 12. The CDR3 covers 16 residues. The CDR3: CASSYWSGSSIHEQFF. The CDR3 DNA is TGTGCCAGCAGTTATTGGAGCGGGAGTAGCATCCATGAGCAGTTCTTC.

This chain uses TRBV7-9 with TRBJ1-1; no reliable D call. CDR1 and CDR2 from the germline V gene are SEHNR and FQNEAQ (reference sequence). Trimming cost V 5 bases and J 3 bases, with 7 bases left between them. The CDR3 is 12 residues long. CDR3 amino acids: CASSGGDTEAFF. CDR3 DNA: TGTGCCAGCAGCGGAGGCGACACTGAAGCTTTCTTT.

This rearrangement joins TRBV7-9 to TRBJ2-1; 8 bases are shared with TRBD2. CDR3 length equals 15 residues. V lost 3 bases, J lost 4 bases, and 5 bases stayed unmatched. The germline gives CDR1 SEHNR, CDR2 FQNEAQ (reference sequence). In nucleotides, the CDR3 is TGTGCCAGCAGCTTTAGCGGGGCCCTATACAATGAGCAGTTCTTC. Translated: CASSFSGALYNEQFF.

The chain employs TRBV7-2 and TRBJ2-2; 7 bases line up with TRBD1. CDR3 size: 14 residues. Trimming at V came to 4 bases and at J to 4 bases, leaving 3 bases not matched to a gene. The germline CDR1 and CDR2 sequences are SGHTA and FQGNSA. CDR3 sequence reads: CASSSQGSTGELFF. Written as DNA, the CDR3 is TGTGCCAGCAGCTCACAGGGGAGCACCGGGGAGCTGTTTTTT.

The V and J genes are TRBV19 and TRBJ2-7, with D possibly matching TRBD1 (6 bases). V shed 6 bases and J shed 5 bases, with 11 bases lying between them. This CDR3 contains 12 residues. The germline V gene encodes CDR1 LNHDA and CDR2 SQIVND (reference sequence). CDR3: CASSQGIHEQYF. DNA for the CDR3: TGTGCCAGTAGCCAGGGGATCCACGAGCAGTACTTC. The variable domain in full, completed from reference TRBV19 and TRBJ2-7, reads DGGITQSPKYLFRKEGQNVTLSCEQNLNHDAMYWYRQDPGQGLRLIYYSQIVNDFQKGDIAEGYSVSREKKESFPLTVTSAQKNPTAFYLCASSQGIHEQYFGPGTRLTVT.